These T cell receptor beta chains were read from a single sample in a study of control samples from healthy donors and cancer patients. Profiled with immunoSEQ multiplex PCR; TCRdb holds only in-frame clones, not every one. The sample carries 110,000 or so clones, roughly 91% recorded once. Material for sequencing was blood. The receptors derive from a woman between 45 and 60 years old in good health. The CDR3 runs from the conserved cysteine through the conserved F or W. Fields, in order: V gene, J gene, D gene, CDR3 DNA, CDR3 protein. D genes are given only for firm matches.

>TRBV19|TRBJ1-2|-
TGTGCCAGTAGTATAGTTGGGGTACGGACCTTC
CASSIVGVRTF
>TRBV6-5|TRBJ2-1|TRBD2
TGTGCCAGCAGTCCATCTAGCGGGGGGGTATATGAGCAGTTCTTC
CASSPSSGGVYEQFF
>TRBV9|TRBJ1-6|TRBD1
TGTGCCAGCAGCCCGAGGGGGACAGGGGTGTCACCCCTCCACTTT
CASSPRGTGVSPLHF
>TRBV4-1|TRBJ1-1|-
TGCGCCAGCAGCCCCTCCGGGCGGATGAATATGAACACTGAAGCTTTCTTT
CASSPSGRMNMNTEAFF
>TRBV6-5|TRBJ2-1|-
TGTGCCAGCAGTTACGTTCCTAGCAGAAACAATGAGCAGTTCTTC
CASSYVPSRNNEQFF
>TRBV19|TRBJ2-1|TRBD2
TGTGCCAGTCGGGTTTCTAGCGGGAGTAGGAATGAGCAGTTCTTC
CASRVSSGSRNEQFF
>TRBV20-1|TRBJ1-2|-
TGCAGTGCCCCCTACTATGGCTACACCTTC
CSAPYYGYTF
>TRBV2|TRBJ1-6|-
TGTGCCACCAATCCAGGGGCACATAATTCACCCCTCCACTTT
CATNPGAHNSPLHF
>TRBV14|TRBJ2-1|TRBD2
TGTGCCAGCAGCCCACCACTGCGGGAGAGGCACAATGAGCAGTTCTTC
CASSPPLRERHNEQFF
>TRBV19|TRBJ1-4|-
TGTGCCAGTAGTATCTCGATAGTTGAAAAACTGTTTTTT
CASSISIVEKLFF